The rows below give T cell receptor beta chains drawn from one sample of a study of shared clonotypes between healthy human individuals. Here immunoSEQ multiplex PCR was the method, and the copy in TCRdb shows in-frame clones only, minus some. The sample yields more than 1 million clones, more than 75% seen once. Sequenced sample: memory CD4+ T cells from PBMCs. The receptors shown here come from a man younger than 35 in good health. Some clones in this sample may be carry-over from other donors' samples. CDR3s include the opening cysteine and the closing phenylalanine or tryptophan. A D gene is named only where the DNA matches it firmly. The listing skips clone size in some rows; elsewhere it reads once, few, many or a size class.

size	J	V	D	CDR3	DNA
NA	TRBJ2-2	TRBV27	TRBD2	CASSSSGRATGELFF	TGTGCCAGCAGTTCAAGCGGGAGGGCCACCGGGGAGCTGTTTTTT
NA	TRBJ1-2	TRBV27	NA	CASSLERGFGGYTF	TGTGCCAGCAGTTTAGAGCGCGGATTCGGCGGCTACACCTTC
NA	TRBJ2-4	TRBV7-2	TRBD2	CASSLVAGVGNIQYF	TGTGCCAGCAGCTTAGTAGCGGGGGTGGGAAACATTCAGTACTTC
NA	TRBJ1-1	TRBV5-6	NA	CASSSEGGAVNTEAFF	TGTGCCAGCAGCTCAGAGGGCGGGGCGGTGAACACTGAAGCTTTCTTT
many	TRBJ1-5	TRBV6-1	NA	CASSEGFNQPQHF	TGTGCCAGCAGTGAAGGCTTCAATCAGCCCCAGCATTTT
NA	TRBJ2-2	TRBV19	NA	CASIRAGRTGELFF	TGTGCCAGTATCCGTGCAGGGCGAACCGGGGAGCTGTTTTTT
NA	TRBJ2-2	TRBV9	NA	CASSVGGTITGELFF	TGTGCCAGCAGCGTAGGCGGGACAATAACCGGGGAGCTGTTTTTT
NA	TRBJ2-5	TRBV18	TRBD2	CASSPMGTSGRGSQETQYF	TGTGCCAGCTCACCAATGGGGACTAGCGGGAGAGGAAGTCAAGAGACCCAGTACTTC
NA	TRBJ2-6	TRBV5-6	TRBD1	CASSLPGQGASGANVLTF	TGTGCCAGCAGCTTACCGGGACAGGGGGCTTCTGGGGCCAACGTCCTGACTTTC
NA	TRBJ1-4	TRBV15	NA	CATSRGGYPRDMRF	TGTGCCACCAGCAGAGGGGGTTACCCCCGGGACATGCGATTT
NA	TRBJ2-2	TRBV7-5	NA	CVRSLDRYANTGELFF	TGTGTCAGAAGCTTAGACAGATATGCGAACACCGGGGAGCTGTTTTTT
NA	TRBJ2-5	TRBV7-8	NA	CASSSYIQETQYF	TGTGCCAGCAGCTCCTATATCCAAGAGACCCAGTACTTC
NA	TRBJ2-7	TRBV2	NA	CASSGGGGSYEQYF	TGTGCCAGCAGCGGCGGGGGCGGCTCCTACGAGCAGTACTTC
NA	TRBJ2-3	TRBV6-6	TRBD1	CASSYGTGGLTQYF	TGTGCCAGCAGTTACGGGACAGGGGGCCTTACGCAGTATTTT
NA	TRBJ2-5	TRBV28	NA	CASSSGLKETQYF	TGTGCCAGCAGTTCCGGACTGAAAGAGACCCAGTACTTC
NA	TRBJ1-2	TRBV28	TRBD1	CASRLPGTGGLGYGYTF	TGTGCCAGCAGACTTCCCGGGACAGGGGGCCTCGGCTATGGCTACACCTTC
few	TRBJ2-1	TRBV10-3	TRBD2	CAASGLAGRLGNEQFF	TGTGCCGCCTCGGGACTAGCGGGACGTCTGGGCAATGAGCAGTTCTTC
once	TRBJ2-3	TRBV7-3	TRBD2	CASSLPGGASTDTQYF	TGTGCCAGCAGCCTACCCGGGGGGGCGAGCACAGATACGCAGTATTTT
NA	TRBJ2-7	TRBV6-5	NA	CASSYSTGVTYEQYF	TGTGCCAGCAGTTACTCGACGGGGGTTACCTACGAGCAGTACTTC
NA	TRBJ1-3	TRBV28	NA	CASSPRVLRNTIYF	TGTGCCAGCAGTCCCCGAGTACTAAGAAACACCATATATTTT
NA	TRBJ2-6	TRBV7-2	NA	CASSNSRANVLTF	TGTGCCAGCAGCAATAGTCGGGCCAACGTCCTGACTTTC
NA	TRBJ1-3	TRBV5-1	NA	CASSVDTGSPGNTIYF	TGCGCCAGCAGCGTGGACACAGGGTCCCCTGGAAACACCATATATTTT
NA	TRBJ1-4	TRBV15	NA	CATSSQSNEKLFF	TGTGCCACCAGCAGTCAGAGCAATGAAAAACTGTTTTTT
NA	TRBJ2-3	TRBV6-5	TRBD2	CASSRLAGLGDTQYF	TGTGCCAGCAGCCGGCTAGCGGGGTTGGGAGATACGCAGTATTTT
NA	TRBJ2-7	TRBV5-4	TRBD2	CASSVGLAGSYEQYF	TGTGCCAGCAGCGTCGGACTAGCGGGGTCCTACGAGCAGTACTTC
NA	TRBJ1-1	TRBV2	NA	CASSEAVGAFF	TGTGCCAGCAGTGAGGCGGTAGGAGCTTTCTTT
NA	TRBJ1-2	TRBV30	NA	CAWRTGGYPGYTF	TGTGCCTGGAGGACAGGAGGGTACCCTGGCTACACCTTC
once	TRBJ2-1	TRBV19	TRBD2	CASSIRRPVAGGYNEQFF	TGTGCCAGTAGTATCAGGAGGCCAGTAGCGGGAGGATACAATGAGCAGTTCTTC
NA	TRBJ1-4	TRBV7-9	NA	CASSLGGLSEKLFF	TGTGCCAGCAGCTTAGGGGGCCTGAGTGAAAAACTGTTTTTT